A single sample gave rise to the 3 T cell receptor beta chains below, sequenced in a study of response to subunit inactivated influenza vaccine. One entry per CDR3 protein results from TCRdb running MiXCR on the RT-PCR reads. This sample yields 560,000 or so distinct CDR3 sequences, of which 7.6% are seen a single time; over 10% belongs to the top ten. This specimen consisted of PBMCs from blood, obtained roughly 24 months after vaccination. These receptors all come from a man aged 50-75 years who received an inactivated influenza vaccine.

This chain joins TRBV6-1 and TRBJ2-7, with 9 nucleotides matching TRBD1. Germline CDR1 reads MNHNS; CDR2 reads SASEGT. The CDR3 spans 13 residues. J was trimmed by 3 bases and V by 6 bases; bases with no gene match: 3. CDR3 nucleotide sequence: TGTGCCAGCAGAGGGACAGGGAGCTACGAGCAGTACTTC. Translating it yields CASRGTGSYEQYF.

This chain links TRBV4-3 with TRBJ2-7, with TRBD2 matching 14 bases. Germline V gives CDR1 LGHNA, CDR2 YSLEER. The CDR3 covers 20 residues. Trimming removed 3 bases from V and 3 bases from J; junction bases left unmatched: 16. CDR3 DNA: TGCGCCAGCAGCCAGATCGCCGGGACTAGCGGGAGTTCAGGGTTCTACGAGCAGTACTTC. It encodes CASSQIAGTSGSSGFYEQYF.

The sample holds a few counts of this clonotype. The CDR3 spells CASSHVRSSRREYF. CDR3 nucleotides: TGCGCCAGCAGCCACGTAAGGTCTAGTAGAAGGGAATATTTT. The chain carries TRBV4-3 and TRBJ2-3; D ambiguous. Germline CDR1 LGHNA, CDR2 YSLEER. Trimming took 3 bases from V and 15 from J, leaving 22 bases between them. There are 14 residues in the CDR3.